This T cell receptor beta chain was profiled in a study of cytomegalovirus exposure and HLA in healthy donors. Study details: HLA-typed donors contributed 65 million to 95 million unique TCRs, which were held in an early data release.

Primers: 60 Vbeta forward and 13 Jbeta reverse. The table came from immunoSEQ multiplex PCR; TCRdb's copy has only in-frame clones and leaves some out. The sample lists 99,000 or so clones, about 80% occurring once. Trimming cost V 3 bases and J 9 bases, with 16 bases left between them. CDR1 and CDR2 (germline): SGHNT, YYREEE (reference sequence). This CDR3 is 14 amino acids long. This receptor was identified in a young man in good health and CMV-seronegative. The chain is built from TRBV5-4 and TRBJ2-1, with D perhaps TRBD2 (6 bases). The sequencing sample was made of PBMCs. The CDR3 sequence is CASSSGTFVGEQFF. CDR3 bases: TGTGCCAGCAGCTCCGGGACTTTCGTGGGTGAGCAGTTCTTC.